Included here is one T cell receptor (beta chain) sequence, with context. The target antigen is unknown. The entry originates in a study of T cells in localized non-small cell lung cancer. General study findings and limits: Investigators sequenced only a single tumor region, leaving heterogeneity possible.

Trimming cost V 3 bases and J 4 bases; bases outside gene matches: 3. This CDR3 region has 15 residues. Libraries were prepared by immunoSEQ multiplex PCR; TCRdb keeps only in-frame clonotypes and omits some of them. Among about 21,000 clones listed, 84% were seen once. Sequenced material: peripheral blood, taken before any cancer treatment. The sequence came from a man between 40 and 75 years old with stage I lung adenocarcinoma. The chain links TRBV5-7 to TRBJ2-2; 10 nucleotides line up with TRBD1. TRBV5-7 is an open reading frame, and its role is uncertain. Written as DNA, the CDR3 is TGTGCCAGCAGCTCAAGGACAGGGGGCACCGGGGAGCTGTTTTTT. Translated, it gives CASSSRTGGTGELFF.